The rows below give T cell receptor beta chains drawn from one sample of a study of blood T cells in healthy people across ages. TCRdb called the 5' RACE reads again in MiXCR, with one record for every CDR3 protein. The table has 1 million or so distinct CDR3 sequences, more than 40% seen once. The sequenced sample was blood. These receptors were obtained from a woman aged 60 to 75 in good health. CDR3s include the opening cysteine and the closing phenylalanine or tryptophan. D genes are given only for firm matches. Size is omitted from some rows. Given values are once, few, many or a class for expanded clones.

d_gene,v_gene,abundance,j_gene,CDR3nt,CDR3aa
TRBD2,TRBV16,few,TRBJ2-3,TGTGCCAGCAGCCTCGGACTAGTTGATACGCAGTATTTT,CASSLGLVDTQYF
TRBD2,TRBV2,-,TRBJ2-3,TGTGCCAGCCCAAGGGGCGGGAGTGGGAATACGCAGTATTTT,CASPRGGSGNTQYF
TRBD2,TRBV28,-,TRBJ2-7,TGTGCCAGCATACTAGCGGGATCTTACTACAATGAGCAGTACTTC,CASILAGSYYNEQYF
-,TRBV6-5,few,TRBJ1-2,TGTGCCACCCTCAGTGGTACAGTACGAGGCTACACCTTC,CATLSGTVRGYTF
-,TRBV5-1,-,TRBJ1-2,TGCGCCAGCAGCCCGGGAAGCAGCGGTGGCTACACCTTC,CASSPGSSGGYTF
-,TRBV27,few,TRBJ2-7,TGTGCCAGCAAAGACCCGAGCTCCTACGAGCAGTACTTC,CASKDPSSYEQYF
-,TRBV9,few,TRBJ2-7,TGTGCCAGCAGCCCCGTCCTGAGACATGAAACCCAGTACTTC,CASSPVLRHETQYF
TRBD2,TRBV20-1,-,TRBJ2-1,TGCAGTGCCATACCGCCGGGACTAGGAATAAATGAGCAGTTCTTC,CSAIPPGLGINEQFF
-,TRBV7-9,-,TRBJ1-2,TGTGCCAGCAGCTTAGCGCAACTTTCTAACTATGGCTACACCTTC,CASSLAQLSNYGYTF
-,TRBV20-1,-,TRBJ2-3,TGCAGTGCTTCCCGGACTAACGGTGATACGCAGTATTTT,CSASRTNGDTQYF
-,TRBV12-3/TRBV12-4,few,TRBJ2-1,TGTGCCAGCAGTTTTTCGGGTAGCGTCAATGAGCAGTTCTTC,CASSFSGSVNEQFF